Below are 15 T cell receptor beta chains sequenced from a single sample in a study of cytomegalovirus exposure and HLA in healthy donors. The PCR ran on 60 Vbeta and 13 Jbeta primers. TCRdb's copy holds only in-frame clones and misses some; the assay was immunoSEQ multiplex PCR. Of 40,000 or so clones detected, roughly nine tenths appear once; the ten largest clones hold about 2.5%. Sequenced material: PBMCs. The receptors were sampled from a young woman in good health and CMV-seronegative.

The chain employs TRBV15 and TRBJ2-2; weak D call: TRBD1 (5 bases). Germline V CDR1 and CDR2: LNHNV, YYDKDF (reference sequence). Trimming cost V 1 base and J 6 bases, with 6 bases left between them. This CDR3 is 13 amino acids long. CDR3 region: CATSRGGPGELFF. The DNA for the CDR3 is TGTGCCACCAGCAGAGGGGGCCCCGGGGAGCTGTTTTTT.

The rearrangement uses TRBV9 and TRBJ2-3; D might be TRBD2 (6 bases). The germline CDR1 and CDR2 sequences are SGDLS and YYNGEE. V was cut by 3 bases and J by 6 bases, with 14 bases left in between. This CDR3 has 14 residues. The CDR3 coding sequence is TGTGCCAGCAGCGAAGGGACTCGGATGGATACGCAGTATTTT. This gives the protein CASSEGTRMDTQYF.

The chain recombines TRBV4-1 with TRBJ2-3; the match to TRBD1 covers 7 bases. CDR1 and CDR2 (germline): MGHRA, YSYEKL. V gave up 0 bases and J gave up 6 bases; unmatched junction bases: 6. CDR3 length: 15 amino acids. The CDR3 is CASSQESLRGDTQYF. The DNA for the CDR3 is TGCGCCAGCAGCCAAGAATCCCTCAGGGGGGATACGCAGTATTTT.

CDR3 DNA sequence: TGTGCCAGCAGTCTTAGCGGGAGTGGGACCGAGCAGTACTTC. This sequence encodes CASSLSGSGTEQYF. The gene calls are TRBV7-3 and TRBJ2-5; 9 nucleotides align to TRBD2. The J call may be wrong; the DNA end is better matched by TRBJ2-7. The CDR3 totals 14 residues. CDR1 SGHTA and CDR2 FQGTGA come from the germline V gene.

The J gene is TRBJ2-5, the V gene TRBV28; TRBD1 agrees at 7 bases. The J call may be incorrect, as the DNA end agrees better with TRBJ2-7. There are 15 residues in the CDR3. Germline assignment: CDR1 MDHEN and CDR2 SYDVKM. Written as DNA, the CDR3 is TGTGCCAGCAGTTTCGGTCTACAGGGGTACTACGAGCAGTACTTC. Translated, it gives CASSFGLQGYYEQYF.

The CDR3 DNA is TGTGCCAGCAGTTACTCGACCGGGAGGCTCAATGAGCAGTTCTTC. Its protein product is CASSYSTGRLNEQFF. The J gene is TRBJ2-1, the V gene TRBV6-6; 7 nucleotides agree with TRBD2. The J segment lost 6 bases and the V segment lost 0 bases, leaving 5 bases of the junction unmatched. The germline CDR1 and CDR2 sequences are MNHNY and SVGAGI (reference sequence). The CDR3 has 15 amino acids.

V and J are TRBV28 and TRBJ1-2; 7 bases are a match to TRBD1. From germline, CDR1 is MDHEN and CDR2 SYDVKM. CDR3 size: 13 residues. V shed 4 bases, J shed 4 bases, and the junction held 3 bases outside the gene matches. The CDR3: CASSSGQFYGYTF. Written as DNA, the CDR3 is TGTGCCAGCAGTTCGGGACAGTTCTATGGCTACACCTTC.

V is TRBV2 and J is TRBJ1-6; 9 nucleotides line up with TRBD1. The CDR3 is made up of 13 amino acids. The V and J ends lost 6 bases and 11 bases, in that order; junction bases with no gene match: 5. Germline assignment: CDR1 SNHLY and CDR2 FYNNEI. CDR3 region: CASRGQGLAPLHF. DNA of the CDR3: TGTGCCAGCAGGGGACAGGGTTTGGCACCCCTCCACTTT.

The chain couples TRBV7-9 to TRBJ1-1; D is possibly TRBD1 (5 bases). Germline V gene sequence: CDR1 SEHNR, CDR2 FQNEAQ (reference sequence). Trimming removed 3 bases from V and 1 base from J, with 6 bases in between. The CDR3 totals 13 residues. The CDR3 nucleotides are TGTGCCAGCAGCTTCCAGGGGAACACTGAAGCTTTCTTT. This sequence encodes CASSFQGNTEAFF.

DNA of the CDR3: TGTGCCCGGCGGGGGAACACTGAAGCTTTCTTT. This sequence encodes CARRGNTEAFF. The chain has TRBV30 and TRBJ1-1; unclear D gene. Deletions cut 8 bases from V and 1 base from J, with 8 bases between. This CDR3 spans 11 amino acids. CDR1 and CDR2 (germline): GTSNPN, SVGIG (reference sequence).

The rearrangement uses TRBV18 and TRBJ2-7, with TRBD1 as a possible D gene (5 bases). From germline, CDR1 is KGHSH and CDR2 LQKENI. V shed 3 bases and J shed 1 base, with 10 bases lying between them. CDR3 size: 14 residues. DNA for the CDR3: TGTGCCAGCTCACCTTCCAGGGATTCCTACGAGCAGTACTTC. This gives the protein CASSPSRDSYEQYF.

The V call is TRBV4-2, the J call TRBJ1-5; tentatively, D is TRBD1 (5 bases). V lost 5 bases and J lost 2, with 10 bases in between. Germline lookup yields CDR1 LGHNA and CDR2 YNFKEQ. This CDR3 region has 14 residues. CDR3 sequence: CASSVGEGNQPQHF. The CDR3 DNA reads TGTGCCAGCAGCGTGGGGGAGGGCAATCAGCCCCAGCATTTT.

On this clone: The identical CDR3 is also encoded by other nucleotide sequences in the sample. This chain connects TRBV30 to TRBJ2-1, with 12 positions matching TRBD2. V was pared by 5 bases and J by 6 bases, with 14 bases of the junction left unmatched. This CDR3 spans 17 amino acids. The V gene's germline CDR1 is GTSNPN and CDR2 SVGIG (reference sequence). This chain's CDR3 is CAWFWTSGMGDGNEQFF. CDR3 DNA sequence: TGTGCCTGGTTCTGGACTAGCGGGATGGGAGATGGCAATGAGCAGTTCTTC.

This chain joins TRBV12-5 and TRBJ2-3; 8 bases map to TRBD2. The CDR3 has 17 residues. V lost 5 bases and J lost 2; bases outside the gene matches: 12. Germline V gene data show CDR1 as LGHNT and CDR2 as FRNRAP. The CDR3 DNA is TGTGCTAGTGGTCTAGGACTAGCTATTAAATACACAGATACGCAGTATTTT. Protein sequence: CASGLGLAIKYTDTQYF.

This sequence joins TRBV27 and TRBJ2-3; 8 bases fit TRBD2. J lost 1 base, V lost 3 bases, and 15 bases had no gene match. The CDR3 consists of 19 residues. Germline values: CDR1 MNHEY, CDR2 SMNVEV (reference sequence). The CDR3 DNA reads as TGTGCCAGCAGTTTGTCCCCCTCGGGAGGAGCGGGGGGCACAGATACGCAGTATTTT. Translating gives CASSLSPSGGAGGTDTQYF.